This T cell receptor beta chain emerged from a study of technical replicates of blood from a handful of donors (dated by TCRdb to about 2017). The method was the immunoSEQ multiplex PCR assay. The table comes from immuneACCESS by way of TCRdb, which keeps in-frame sequences with V and J called. Part of the clones is missing from these tables; in studies checked, under half for an unresolved V gene and the rest for unknown reasons. The sample profile shows roughly 60,000 clones; around nine tenths of them were found once. Together, the top ten hold less than 5.5% of the sample. About this clone: The antigen it binds to is not known. No clone much larger than this one lies a single base away; base qualities are absent.

This TCR was recovered from a human donor in good health. Some clones in this sample may be carry-over from other donors' samples. The sample taken for sequencing was PBMCs.

The nucleotide sequence reads as follows: TGTGCCAGCAGCCAAGTACAGAGGAGGGCAAATGAAAAACTGTTTTTT. This yields the protein CASSQVQRRANEKLFF. The V and J genes are TRBV4-2 and TRBJ1-4; the D gene is unclear. V loses 1 base, J loses 5 bases, and the germline ends lie 14 bases apart. The CDR3 goes from the cysteine to the phenylalanine over 16 residues. Only the CDR3 region is kept as DNA, spanning 48 bases read in frame from base 1. CDR1 LGHNA and CDR2 YNFKEQ are derived from the germline V gene.